The clone carrying this TCR beta chain was detected a few times. These data belong to a study of blood T cells in healthy people across ages. Across the whole study: With template switching, about one barcoded beta molecule was captured per two T cells.

V shed 6 bases and J 5 bases; nucleotides not matched to a gene: 7. Germline-derived CDR1 and CDR2 are MNHNY and SVGAGI (reference sequence). This CDR3 contains 14 residues. With a J-beta primer mix and a sample-barcoded 5' primer, a second PCR ran about 7 to 12 cycles. A 12-random-nucleotide template-switch adaptor tagged each cDNA molecule. Every sample gave at least 3 million paired-end reads containing CDR3. TCRdb re-derived calls from the 5' RACE reads in MiXCR, one entry per CDR3 protein. The repertoire holds around 2 million distinct CDR3 sequences, with around 42% as singletons. The sequenced material came from blood. The chain is built from TRBV6-6 and TRBJ2-7; 10 bases line up with TRBD1. This clonotype was sampled from a human donor in good health. The CDR3 loop reads CASRRGQGNHEQYF. In DNA, the CDR3 is TGTGCCAGCAGGAGGGGACAGGGGAACCACGAGCAGTACTTC.